The 10 T cell receptor beta chains below all came from one sample that was sequenced in a study of CD8+ T cells in alopecia areata. Treatment specified: oral pan-JAK inhibitor, 5-10 mg twice daily. Extraction of RNA preceded its reverse transcription into cDNA, which served as the sequencing template. Sequenced by immunoSEQ multiplex PCR; TCRdb stores in-frame clones only, minus some. The repertoire holds 190,000 or so clones, with 58% as singletons. The sequences come from CD4+ T cells sorted from blood, collected at week 24, from a patient treated with tofacitinib. The receptors here all came from a human donor with alopecia areata.

J is TRBJ2-1 and V is TRBV14; TRBD1 is a possible D gene (7 bases). The V and J ends lost 5 bases and 12 bases respectively, with 11 bases between them. The germline V gene has CDR1 SGHDN and CDR2 FVKESK. The CDR3 has 11 amino acids. The CDR3 region has the DNA TGTGCCAGCAGCGCGGGACAGAGGCAGTTCTTC. Protein product: CASSAGQRQFF.

On this clone itself: The sample has other DNA sequences that encode this CDR3 too. This chain links TRBV30 with TRBJ1-5; D might be TRBD1 (5 bases). Germline V gene data show CDR1 as GTSNPN and CDR2 as SVGIG (reference sequence). This CDR3 has 13 residues. V lost 4 bases to trimming and J lost 2 bases, with 9 bases between them. CDR3 region: CAWNRGGNQPQHF. The CDR3, as DNA: TGTGCCTGGAACCGGGGGGGCAATCAGCCCCAGCATTTT.

The genes are TRBV2 and TRBJ1-1; the D gene is possibly TRBD1 (5 bases). Germline V gene lookup returns CDR1 SNHLY and CDR2 FYNNEI. Trimming removed 3 bases from V and 0 bases from J, with 8 bases in between. The CDR3 sequence is 14 residues long. The DNA of the CDR3 is TGTGCCAGCAGTGATGAGGGGATGAACACTGAAGCTTTCTTT. Translated, it gives CASSDEGMNTEAFF.

This clone came up a few times. The V call is TRBV29-1, the J call TRBJ2-5; 8 nucleotides agree with TRBD1. The V segment lost 8 bases and the J segment 4 bases; nucleotides outside the gene matches: 12. CDR1 SQVTM and CDR2 ANQGSEA come from the germline V gene. The CDR3 is 14 amino acids. CDR3 loop: CSFQQDRVSETQYF. The CDR3 bases are TGCAGCTTCCAACAGGACAGGGTGTCAGAGACCCAGTACTTC.

Points on this clone: The conserved phenylalanine or tryptophan normally closing the CDR3 is absent here, so this likely arose from a read error. The genes are TRBV30 and TRBJ2-7; TRBD2 matches at 8 bases. The J segment lost 6 bases and the V segment lost 4 bases, leaving 8 bases of the junction unmatched. The CDR3 sequence is 13 residues long. Germline-derived CDR1 and CDR2 are GTSNPN and SVGIG (reference sequence). CDR3 coding DNA: TGTGCCTGGACGTCAGCGGGAGTCGGCGAGCAGTACTCC. Its translation is CAWTSAGVGEQYS.

J is TRBJ1-2 and V is TRBV30; 9 bases line up with TRBD1. This CDR3 spans 13 amino acids. Germline lookup yields CDR1 GTSNPN and CDR2 SVGIG (reference sequence). The ends lost 8 bases at V and 2 bases at J; junction bases unmatched: 6. CDR3: CARQGEKNYGYTF. DNA of the CDR3: TGTGCCAGACAGGGGGAAAAGAACTATGGCTACACCTTC.

The chain has TRBV25-1 and TRBJ2-3; 11 bases map to TRBD1. The junction had 13 bases not matched to a gene; V was cut back by 2 bases and J by 6 bases. Germline lookup yields CDR1 MGHDK and CDR2 SYGVNS. The CDR3 is made up of 18 amino acids. As DNA, the CDR3 is TGTGCCAGCAGTGAAACAACCCCCGGGACAGGGGGTTTCGATACGCAGTATTTT. Translating it yields CASSETTPGTGGFDTQYF.

The chain links TRBV29-1 to TRBJ2-7; no clear D gene. Per germline, CDR1 SQVTM and CDR2 ANQGSEA. This CDR3 comprises 14 residues. Trimming shortened V by 3 bases and J by 0 bases, and 12 bases separated the two germline ends. The CDR3 reads CSVELDATSYEQYF. CDR3 in DNA: TGCAGCGTTGAGTTGGACGCCACCTCCTACGAGCAGTACTTC.

The chain combines TRBV9 with TRBJ2-2; D gene ambiguous. Germline CDR1 reads SGDLS; CDR2 reads YYNGEE. Trimming shortened V by 4 bases and J by 2 bases, and 6 bases separated the two germline ends. This CDR3 is built from 13 residues. The CDR3 spells CASSRENTGELFF. The CDR3 DNA sequence: TGTGCCAGCAGCAGGGAAAACACCGGGGAGCTGTTTTTT.

The V gene is TRBV11-2, the J gene TRBJ1-3; D remains ambiguous. The CDR3 spans 13 residues. V shed 6 bases and J shed 2 bases, with 8 bases lying between them. Germline V gene data show CDR1 as SGHAT and CDR2 as FQNNGV. CDR3 sequence: CASREGAGNTIYF. The DNA of the CDR3 is TGTGCCAGCAGGGAGGGTGCTGGAAACACCATATATTTT.